This T cell receptor (beta chain) was observed in a study of type 1 regulatory T cells. Study details: T-allo10 is an in vitro-generated, Tr1-enriched CD4 T cell product specific for alloantigen. Notes on the study in general: Compared with non-Tr1 cells, Tr1 cells showed a narrower TCR repertoire.

The CDR3 contains 12 residues. Germline loops: CDR1 DFQATT, CDR2 SNEGSKA (reference sequence). V was trimmed by 0 bases and J by 6 bases, leaving 8 bases between them. As concerns this clonotype: Its antigen is currently unknown.

TCRdb reprocessed the reads with MiXCR, giving one entry per CDR3 protein. The sample consists of 68,000 or so distinct CDR3 sequences, around 49% of them appearing once. Source material: cultured non-Tr1 T cells, either the whole culture or a sorted T cell fraction (not recorded which). This chain links TRBV20-1 with TRBJ1-2; no clear D gene. The source of this sequence is a human donor in good health. The CDR3: CSAREGWDGYTF. The CDR3 DNA reads as TGCAGTGCTAGAGAGGGGTGGGATGGCTACACCTTC.